The 20 T cell receptor beta chains below come from one sample, sequenced in a study of T-cell reconstitution after alpha-beta-depleted transplantation in children. Using unique molecular identifiers, the investigators prepared the TCRbeta library. From the PCR reads, TCRdb called clonotypes with MiXCR, one entry per CDR3 protein. The repertoire has 90,000 to 100,000 distinct CDR3 sequences, more than 20% of them found once; the top ten carry 20% to 25%. The specimen comprised PBMCs, sampled before TCRalphabeta/CD19-depleted stem cell transplant. The receptor set was obtained from a boy between 2 and 10 years old with acute lymphoblastic leukemia, due to receive a stem cell transplant.

This chain uses TRBV9 with TRBJ2-3; D possibly corresponds to TRBD2 (6 bases). V dropped 0 bases and J dropped 3 bases, with 14 bases sitting between them. The germline gives CDR1 SGDLS, CDR2 YYNGEE. The length of the CDR3 is 16 residues. The chain's CDR3 is CASSVVSGGATDTQYF. The CDR3 DNA follows: TGTGCCAGCAGCGTAGTGAGCGGAGGGGCGACAGATACGCAGTATTTT.

The gene calls are TRBV6-1 and TRBJ1-1; 7 bases line up with TRBD1. Germline V CDR1 and CDR2: MNHNS, SASEGT. The CDR3 totals 13 residues. Trimming at V came to 1 base and at J to 9 bases, leaving 5 bases not matched to a gene. CDR3 nucleotides: TGTGCCAGCAGTGAAGATCCGGGACAGAAAGCTTTCTTT. Amino acid sequence: CASSEDPGQKAFF.

The genes are TRBV3-1 and TRBJ2-7; D is undetermined. Germline V gives CDR1 LGHDT, CDR2 YNNKEL (reference sequence). V lost 1 base and J 3 bases, leaving 10 bases between the germline ends. The CDR3 sequence is 14 residues long. The CDR3 DNA is TGTGCCAGCAGCCAAGTTCAGATTGACTACGAGCAGTACTTC. Protein sequence: CASSQVQIDYEQYF.

The table lists this clonotype with a few counts. The chain combines TRBV7-9 with TRBJ2-1, with no clear D. CDR1 SEHNR and CDR2 FQNEAQ come from the germline V gene (reference sequence). The ends were cut back, 5 bases at V and 7 bases at J, with 21 bases in the middle. The CDR3 is made up of 16 amino acids. The chain's CDR3 is CASSPGLSVFANEQFF. DNA for the CDR3: TGTGCCAGCAGCCCGGGCCTATCAGTCTTCGCTAATGAGCAGTTCTTC.

This clonotype was counted between two and nine times. The chain carries TRBV2 and TRBJ2-3; D perhaps matches TRBD2 (6 bases). Trimming removed 7 bases at V and 2 bases at J, with 16 bases between. The CDR3 has 15 amino acids. CDR1 SNHLY and CDR2 FYNNEI come from the germline V gene. The CDR3 region is CASTRSGGNTDTQYF. CDR3 bases: TGTGCCAGCACCCGTAGCGGAGGGAACACAGATACGCAGTATTTT.

This clonotype was observed a few times. This chain uses TRBV28 with TRBJ2-3, with D uncertain. Germline values: CDR1 MDHEN, CDR2 SYDVKM. The CDR3 has 14 amino acids. With 2 bases removed from V and 2 bases from J, the gap between germline ends came to 8 bases. This chain's CDR3 is CASSLLLITDTQYF. For the CDR3, the DNA is TGTGCCAGCAGTTTACTTCTAATCACAGATACGCAGTATTTT.

This clonotype was found a few times. The germline gene is not matched at one end of the junction; a read error may be the cause. The chain has TRBV7-9 and TRBJ2-7; 8 positions match TRBD1. The germline gives CDR1 SEHNR, CDR2 FQNEAQ (reference sequence). The CDR3 runs to 14 residues. As DNA, the CDR3 is TGTGCCGGCAGCCAATCGGCGGGGACAGGCGAGCAGTACTTC. It specifies CAGSQSAGTGEQYF.

This clonotype has just a few counts. This chain connects TRBV5-5 to TRBJ2-7; TRBD1 matches at 11 bases. The V gene's germline CDR1 is SGHKS and CDR2 YYEKEE (reference sequence). J gave up 9 bases and V 3 bases, and 17 bases lay outside the gene matches. The CDR3 has 17 residues. CDR3 amino acids: CASSSEIPGQGVRGQYF. CDR3 bases: TGTGCCAGCAGCTCGGAAATACCGGGACAGGGGGTCAGGGGGCAGTACTTC. The full variable domain, rest sourced from reference TRBV5-5 and TRBJ2-7, is DAGVTQSPTHLIKTRGQQVTLRCSPISGHKSVSWYQQVLGQGPQFIFQYYEKEERGRGNFPDRFSARQFPNYSSELNVNALLLGDSALYLCASSSEIPGQGVRGQYFGPGTRLTVT.

This clonotype was seen only a few times. This chain joins TRBV27 and TRBJ2-2; 7 bases align to TRBD2. V lost 3 bases, J lost 3 bases, and 10 bases stayed unmatched. CDR3 length: 17 amino acids. CDR1 and CDR2 from the germline V gene are MNHEY and SMNVEV (reference sequence). CDR3 residues: CASSFITGGKDTGELFF. The CDR3 DNA reads as TGTGCCAGCAGTTTTATCACGGGGGGAAAGGACACCGGGGAGCTGTTTTTT.

This clonotype has only a few counts. This chain joins TRBV12-3 or TRBV12-4 and TRBJ1-1; 10 nucleotides align to TRBD1. The CDR3 loop spans 15 amino acids. The V segment lost 5 bases and the J segment 1 base; nucleotides outside the gene matches: 4. This CDR3 is CASSPGQGWNTEAFF. The CDR3 DNA is TGTGCCAGCAGTCCGGGACAGGGGTGGAACACTGAAGCTTTCTTT.

This chain connects TRBV6-1 to TRBJ2-5, with TRBD2 identical over 9 bases. Germline V gene sequence: CDR1 MNHNS, CDR2 SASEGT. V was pared by 2 bases and J by 3 bases, with 10 bases of the junction left unmatched. The CDR3 loop spans 17 amino acids. The CDR3 loop reads CASSELGLANEEETQYF. The CDR3, as DNA: TGTGCCAGCAGTGAACTCGGACTAGCGAACGAGGAAGAGACCCAGTACTTC.

This clonotype was counted only a few times. The rearrangement links TRBV4-3 to TRBJ1-4; D ambiguous. Trimming removed 1 base at V and 0 bases at J, with 6 bases between. The CDR3 runs to 15 residues. Germline assignment: CDR1 LGHNA and CDR2 YSLEER. The CDR3 is CASSQGYTTNEKLFF. CDR3 DNA: TGCGCCAGCAGCCAAGGGTATACAACTAATGAAAAACTGTTTTTT.

The chain combines TRBV6-2 or TRBV6-3 with TRBJ2-1; TRBD2 matches 8 bases. Germline V gene lookup returns CDR1 MNHEY and CDR2 SVGEGT. The trim removed 4 bases at V and 5 bases at J, leaving 10 bases unmatched. This CDR3 contains 16 residues. The CDR3 nucleotides read TGTGCCAGCAGTTCCCGACTAAGCGGGAGACACAATGAGCAGTTCTTC. Its translation is CASSSRLSGRHNEQFF.

The genes are TRBV5-1 and TRBJ1-1; no clear D. Germline CDR1 reads SGHRS; CDR2 reads YFSETQ. This CDR3 contains 14 residues. Trimming cost V 2 bases and J 1 base, with 9 bases left between them. CDR3 DNA: TGCGCCAGCAGCTTCCGGACCCAGAACACTGAAGCTTTCTTT. Its translation is CASSFRTQNTEAFF.

This clonotype was detected a few times. The V gene is TRBV11-2, the J gene TRBJ2-5; 9 nucleotides line up with TRBD2. The CDR3 runs 16 residues. Per the germline V gene, CDR1 is SGHAT and CDR2 is FQNNGV. Losses at the gene ends were 3 bases for V and 2 bases for J; bases not matched to a gene: 7. The CDR3 DNA reads as TGTGCCAGCAGCTTCGCGGGAGGGATGTTACAAGAGACCCAGTACTTC. Amino acids: CASSFAGGMLQETQYF. The whole variable domain, remainder taken from reference TRBV11-2 and TRBJ2-5, is EAGVAQSPRYKIIEKRQSVAFWCNPISGHATLYWYQQILGQGPKLLIQFQNNGVVDDSQLPKDRFSAERLKGVDSTLKIQPAKLEDSAVYLCASSFAGGMLQETQYFGPGTRLLVL.

The chain is built from TRBV4-3 and TRBJ2-1, with TRBD2 matching over 10 bases. CDR1 and CDR2 (germline): LGHNA, YSLEER. The ends lost 1 base at V and 6 bases at J; junction bases unmatched: 12. This CDR3 has 18 amino acids. CDR3 DNA sequence: TGCGCCAGCAGCCAAGCTATCGCACCGGGACTAGCGTTCAATGAGCAGTTCTTC. Translating it yields CASSQAIAPGLAFNEQFF.

The CDR3 loop reads CASSWRGRDEQFF. DNA for the CDR3: TGTGCCAGCAGCTGGAGGGGCCGAGATGAGCAGTTCTTC. The chain uses TRBV28 and TRBJ2-1; D perhaps matches TRBD2 (6 bases). Germline CDR1 and CDR2: MDHEN and SYDVKM. V was cut by 6 bases and J by 8 bases, with 14 bases left in between. This CDR3 has 13 amino acids.

The CDR3 DNA follows: TGCGCCAGCCTGGATAGCGGGAGCACAGATACGCAGTATTTT. Its translation: CASLDSGSTDTQYF. J is TRBJ2-3 and V is TRBV5-1; 7 positions match TRBD2. V trimming: 7 bases; J trimming: 0 bases; junction bases outside the gene matches: 5. CDR1 is SGHRS and CDR2 is YFSETQ in the germline V gene. The CDR3 is 14 residues long.

This clonotype has ten or more counts. The rearrangement links TRBV7-2 to TRBJ2-1; TRBD2 matches at 7 bases. The CDR3 sequence is 14 residues long. V lost 8 bases and J lost 4; bases outside the gene matches: 8. Germline V gene sequence: CDR1 SGHTA, CDR2 FQGNSA. The CDR3 coding sequence is TGTGCCAGCCGTTCGCGGGAGCCTTACAATGAGCAGTTCTTC. It is translated as CASRSREPYNEQFF.

This clonotype has only a few counts. The chain has TRBV5-1 and TRBJ1-2, with 8 nucleotides matching TRBD1. The germline gives CDR1 SGHRS, CDR2 YFSETQ. V shed 5 bases, J shed 0 bases, and the junction held 6 bases outside the gene matches. The CDR3 contains 15 residues. CDR3: CASRQGAVANYGYTF. DNA of the CDR3: TGCGCCAGCAGGCAGGGGGCGGTGGCTAACTATGGCTACACCTTC.